This T cell receptor (beta chain) appears in the sequencing data of a study of a mutant IDH1 vaccine in newly diagnosed glioma (dated by TCRdb to the early 2020s). Describing the broader study: Vaccination was initiated 4-6 weeks after radiotherapy alone, or concurrently with temozolomide cycles in the chemotherapy-containing groups. Prior to enrollment, patients had been given standard therapy consisting of radiotherapy alone, temozolomide alone, or radiochemotherapy with temozolomide, with the combination given to most patients. Peripheral blood was drawn at six visits: V03 (baseline), V05, V07, V10, V12 and V13. For exploratory analyses, about 25 treated patients had longitudinal TCRB deep sequencing done wherever samples were available. Of the approximately 34 patients who were treated, around 62% were male and around 40% were female, and the mean age was around 43 years. Visit V12 was the week-35 safety follow-up and visit V13 was the week-47 end of study.

Based on the germline V gene (reference sequence), the CDR1 and CDR2 sequences are GTSNPN and SVGIG. From its cysteine to its phenylalanine, the CDR3 spans 13 amino acids. Only CDR3 DNA remains: 39 bases, in frame from the first base. The V and J ends are trimmed by 0 bases and 4 bases, leaving 9 bases between them. On this clone: The antigen it recognizes is unknown. Base qualities were left out, and no much larger clone turns up one base away.

The time point label on this specimen signifies: week 47, end of study. Each vaccine dose was 300 ug of a 20-mer mutant IDH1 peptide in Montanide, given subcutaneously with topical imiquimod. Across visits V03 through V10, patients got a total of eight vaccinations, given in weeks 1, 3, 5, 7, 11, 15, 19 and 23. Donors had newly diagnosed WHO grade 3 or 4 IDH1-mutant astrocytomas with loss of nuclear ATRX. The samples were drawn from NOA16, a multicentre, single-arm, open-label phase I trial in Germany that tested a mutant IDH1 peptide vaccine in humans for the first time. Genomic DNA for TCRB sequencing was extracted from EDTA blood using the DNeasy Blood and Tissue Kit. What the study reported, not specific to this receptor: The authors stated that sample limitations prevented analyses of patient blood samples from being reproduced. Immune responses induced by the vaccine were seen in roughly 95% of patients across multiple MHC alleles. Pseudoprogression seemed to be unrelated to changes in the top peripheral T cell clonotypes found by TCRB sequencing. PBMC samples for TCRB deep sequencing were selected based on availability.

Libraries were constructed by the immunoSEQ multiplex PCR assay. Following the manufacturer's protocol, the hsTCRB Kit was used to amplify rearranged TCR beta chain sequences. An Illumina MiSeq was used to sequence the TCRB libraries. As for the authors' bioinformatics: The kit vendor's proprietary platform handled demultiplexing, trimming and gene mapping. The source is immuneACCESS, and TCRdb retained only in-frame sequences with V and J called. Part of the clones is not carried over; for the studies checked, unresolved V genes explain less than half of this, and the remainder is unexplained. The DNA was the basis for D and trimming; V, J and clone size are from that table. The sample contains around 33,000 clones, around 87% of them found a single time. The ten largest clonotypes hold about 12% of the sample.

Sequences were derived from PBMCs, sampled from a glioma patient whose treatment included an IDH1 peptide vaccine. The chain couples TRBV30 to TRBJ1-2; a weak D assignment points to TRBD1 (6 bases agree). This clonotype was obtained from a woman in her 30s with glioma. The CDR3 region reads CAWSVTGPYGYTF. The nucleotides are TGTGCCTGGAGTGTCACAGGGCCCTATGGCTACACCTTC.